This T cell receptor (beta chain) is drawn from a study of blood T cell repertoires in COVID-19 (TCRdb year 2020). Looking at the study overall: The collaborator samples originated in the United States, Italy and Spain and spanned the acute and convalescent phases of COVID-19. A freely available public database, intended as a resource for researchers studying the immune response to SARS-CoV-2, is where the repertoires were released. The material from the prospective study consisted of cDNA or gDNA derived from T cells, B-cell-depleted T cells, or PBMCs. Samples were obtained from the ongoing ImmuneRACE study (first 160 participants) and from 1,000 to 1,500 subjects provided by 6 global collaborators. Sample metadata almost always included a de-identified subject ID, COVID-19 status, age in years and sex. Where HLA class I and class II types were available, the types were taken from metadata supplied by the sample provider, not from assay-based typing. Deeply sampled blood TCRbeta repertoires from subjects exposed to, actively infected with, or recovered from COVID-19 were included in the dataset.

The immunoSEQ Assay, a bias-controlled multiplex PCR, was used to amplify TCRbeta CDR3 regions from genomic DNA. Concerning the study's data processing: The number of nucleated cells in each sample was estimated by amplification of reference gene primers within the assay. To quantify the absolute abundance of each unique TCRbeta CDR3 rearrangement, sequence reads were collapsed and filtered. For each sample, productive Simpson clonality was calculated by taking the square root of Simpson's diversity index across productive rearrangements. As stored in TCRdb, this immuneACCESS dataset retains in-frame rearrangements with V and J assigned. A fraction of the clones does not appear; measured against another copy, unresolved V genes explain less than half of the discrepancy, and the remainder lacks a known reason. V and J calls and clone size are as listed in that table; D and trimming were resolved from the DNA. This sample holds 110,000 or so clones; approximately 81% were observed only once. The ten top clones hold roughly 3.5% of the sample.

Trimming leaves V shorter by 0 bases and J shorter by 5 bases, with the junction holding 6 bases beyond the gene matches. CDR1 and CDR2 were assigned from the germline V gene as MGHRA and YSYEKL. The CDR3 numbers 16 residues from cysteine through phenylalanine. Just the 48-base CDR3 DNA is kept, in frame starting at base 1. To note about this clone: Which antigen it targets is not known. No per-base quality is available; no much larger clone lies one base away.

The paper as a whole reports these results and caveats: How much clinical and demographic metadata was included differed by source and by participant, and the metadata was provided uncurated.

Whole blood was collected in K2EDTA tubes by collaborating institutions according to the institutions' own protocols. For TCRbeta analysis, collaborator samples were shipped as frozen whole blood, as isolated PBMCs, or as DNA extracted from either sample type. This TCR derives from a man in his forties with acute or convalescent COVID-19. Specimen: peripheral blood. The chain uses TRBV4-1 and TRBJ1-4; 7 central nucleotides agree with TRBD1. The DNA reads as follows: TGCGCCAGCAGCCAAGACCAGGTACAGGGGAATGAAAAACTGTTTTTT. Translated, this gives CASSQDQVQGNEKLFF.